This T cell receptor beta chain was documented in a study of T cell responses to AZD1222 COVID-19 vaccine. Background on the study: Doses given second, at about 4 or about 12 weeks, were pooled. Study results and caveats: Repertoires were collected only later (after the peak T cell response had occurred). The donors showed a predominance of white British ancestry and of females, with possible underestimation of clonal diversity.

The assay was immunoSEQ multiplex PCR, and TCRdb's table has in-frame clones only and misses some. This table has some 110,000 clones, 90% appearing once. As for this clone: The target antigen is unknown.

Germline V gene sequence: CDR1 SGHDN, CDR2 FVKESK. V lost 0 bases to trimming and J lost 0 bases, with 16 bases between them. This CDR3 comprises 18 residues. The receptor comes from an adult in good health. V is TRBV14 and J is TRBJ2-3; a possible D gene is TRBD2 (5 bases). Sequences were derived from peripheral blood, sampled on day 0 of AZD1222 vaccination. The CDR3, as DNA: TGTGCCAGCAGCCAAGATTCGTGGACGGGAACTAGCACAGATACGCAGTATTTT. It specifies CASSQDSWTGTSTDTQYF.